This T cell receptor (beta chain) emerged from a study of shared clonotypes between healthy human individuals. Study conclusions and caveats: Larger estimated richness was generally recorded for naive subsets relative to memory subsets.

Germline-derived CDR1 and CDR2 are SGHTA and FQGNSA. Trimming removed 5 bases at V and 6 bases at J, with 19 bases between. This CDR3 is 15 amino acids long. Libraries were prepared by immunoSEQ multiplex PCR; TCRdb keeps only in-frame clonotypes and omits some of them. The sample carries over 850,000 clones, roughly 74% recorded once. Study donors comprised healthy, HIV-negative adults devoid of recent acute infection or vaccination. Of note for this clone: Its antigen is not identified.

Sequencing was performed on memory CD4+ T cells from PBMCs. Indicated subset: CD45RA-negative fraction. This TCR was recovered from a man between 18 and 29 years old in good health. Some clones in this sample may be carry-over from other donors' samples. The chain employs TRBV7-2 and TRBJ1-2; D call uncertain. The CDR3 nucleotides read TGTGCCAGCAGCCGGGCTGGGCCAGAGAGGCATGGCTACACCTTC. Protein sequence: CASSRAGPERHGYTF.